This is a list of T cell receptor beta chains from one sample in a study of CD8 T cells in ankylosing spondylitis. TCRdb recomputed calls from the 5' RACE reads with MiXCR, one row per CDR3 protein. This sample carries 250,000 or so distinct CDR3 sequences, 20% to 30% of them seen once, and the ten largest clones take 0.5% to 0.75%. Sequenced material: blood, either unsorted or a sorted T cell fraction (not recorded which). The receptors shown here come from a male donor with ankylosing spondylitis or in good health (not recorded which). CDR3s include the opening cysteine and the closing phenylalanine or tryptophan. D genes are given only for firm matches. Rows give clone size only sometimes, using once, few, many, or a class for an expanded clone.

clone_size | j_call | d_call | v_call | cdr3_nt | cdr3_aa
- | TRBJ2-1 | TRBD1 | TRBV25-1 | TGTGCCAGCAGCGTAGCTTCGTCAGGGGGCGGGCTAGGTGTCAATGAGCAGTTCTTC | CASSVASSGGGLGVNEQFF
many | TRBJ2-3 | TRBD1 | TRBV10-3 | TGTGCCATCAGTGATCCGGGGTGGCGAGTAAAGGGGACAGGTACAGATACGCAGTATTTT | CAISDPGWRVKGTGTDTQYF
- | TRBJ2-7 | TRBD1 | TRBV28 | TGTGCCAGCAGCGATGACAGGGCGACCTCCTACGAGCAGTACTTC | CASSDDRATSYEQYF
many | TRBJ2-2 | TRBD1 | TRBV15 | TGTGCCACCAGCACGGATCAGGGGGCGGAGACCGGGGAGCTGTTTTTT | CATSTDQGAETGELFF
few | TRBJ2-1 | - | TRBV20-1 | TGCAGTGCACCCGAGGGGGGTGGCCCCTACAATGAGCAGTTCTTC | CSAPEGGGPYNEQFF
many | TRBJ2-2 | TRBD1 | TRBV5-1 | TGCGCCAGCAGCTTGCTAGGGACAGATAACACCGGGGAGCTGTTTTTT | CASSLLGTDNTGELFF
many | TRBJ1-1 | - | TRBV5-1 | TGCGCCAGCAGCTTAGCAGGGGCGAGCACTGAAGCTTTCTTT | CASSLAGASTEAFF
few | TRBJ2-7 | TRBD1 | TRBV4-1 | TGCGCCAGCAGCCTTTTCGACAGGGAAGGCGAGCAGTACTTC | CASSLFDREGEQYF
many | TRBJ1-1 | - | TRBV11-2 | TGTGCCAGCAGCGATAGACCAAAGAACACTGAAGCTTTCTTT | CASSDRPKNTEAFF
many | TRBJ1-2 | TRBD1 | TRBV29-1 | TGCAGCGTTGCGTACAGGGGGAAGGGCTACACCTTC | CSVAYRGKGYTF
many | TRBJ2-1 | - | TRBV20-1 | TGCAGTGCTAGAGATGGGAGCGGACCAAATGAGCAGTTCTTC | CSARDGSGPNEQFF
few | TRBJ2-1 | - | TRBV12-5 | TGTGCTAGTGGTCAAGACATCGACAATGAGCAGTTCTTC | CASGQDIDNEQFF
many | TRBJ2-5 | TRBD1 | TRBV5-1 | TGCGCCAGCAGCTTGGTGGGACAGCAAGAGACCCAGTACTTC | CASSLVGQQETQYF
- | TRBJ2-1 | - | TRBV11-2 | TGTGCCAGCAGCATGAGGGATTTTACCTACAATGAGCAGTTCTTC | CASSMRDFTYNEQFF
few | TRBJ2-5 | - | TRBV28 | TGTGCCAGCAGTTTTCTCGGACAGACCAAGCAAGAGACCCAGTACTTC | CASSFLGQTKQETQYF
many | TRBJ2-1 | - | TRBV10-3 | TGTGCCATCAGTGAGTTTAGGGACACTGGTAATGAGCAGTTCTTC | CAISEFRDTGNEQFF
many | TRBJ1-2 | - | TRBV20-1 | TGCAGTGCCCGTGGGGGCAGATCTCATAACTATGGCTACACCTTC | CSARGGRSHNYGYTF
many | TRBJ1-4 | - | TRBV20-1 | TGCAGTGCTAGTAGGGGCCGTAATGAAAAACTGTTTTTT | CSASRGRNEKLFF
- | TRBJ2-5 | TRBD2 | TRBV29-1 | TGCAGCGTTTTTCAAGGTAGCGGGGTCCCCCAAGAGACCCAGTACTTC | CSVFQGSGVPQETQYF
many | TRBJ2-2 | TRBD2 | TRBV5-6 | TGTGCCAGCAGCTCCTGGACTAGCGGTAACACCGGGGAGCTGTTTTTT | CASSSWTSGNTGELFF
- | TRBJ1-5 | TRBD1 | TRBV28 | TGTGCCAGCAGCCGGACAGGGGCGGTAGATCAGCCCCAGCATTTT | CASSRTGAVDQPQHF
- | TRBJ2-3 | - | TRBV20-1 | TGCAGTGCTGGCCGAGCCACTAGCACAGATACGCAGTATTTT | CSAGRATSTDTQYF
few | TRBJ2-6 | - | TRBV10-1 | TGCGCCAGCAGTGAGGGGTACGCCGGGGCCAACGTCCTGACTTTC | CASSEGYAGANVLTF
few | TRBJ2-7 | TRBD2 | TRBV20-1 | TGCAGTGCTAGGGAAGCGGGGGCGCGGTCCGAGCAGTACTTC | CSAREAGARSEQYF
few | TRBJ2-3 | TRBD2 | TRBV20-1 | TGCAGTGCTAGAGACCGACTAGCGGGGTCAGATACGCAGTATTTT | CSARDRLAGSDTQYF
- | TRBJ2-3 | TRBD2 | TRBV20-1 | TGCAGTGCTAGAGGACGGTTACGGGGGGACGGCACAGATACGCAGTATTTT | CSARGRLRGDGTDTQYF
many | TRBJ2-3 | - | TRBV29-1 | TGCAGCGTTGAATCTCCGGGAAATACGCAGTATTTT | CSVESPGNTQYF
many | TRBJ2-2 | - | TRBV12-3/TRBV12-4 | TGTGCCAGCAGGCCTCCACGCGGGGCGACCGGGGAGCTGTTTTTT | CASRPPRGATGELFF
many | TRBJ2-7 | - | TRBV12-3/TRBV12-4 | TGTGCCAGCAGGTCTAGTTTATACGAGCAGTACTTC | CASRSSLYEQYF
- | TRBJ2-1 | TRBD1 | TRBV2 | TGTGCCAGCAGTGTTGGGCCAGGGGGCAATGAGCAGTTCTTC | CASSVGPGGNEQFF
few | TRBJ1-2 | - | TRBV11-2 | TGTGCCAGCAGCTTAGGTGTGGGGGACTATGGCTACACCTTC | CASSLGVGDYGYTF
few | TRBJ2-1 | - | TRBV20-1 | TGCAGTGCTGCCCGGATGGGGGCGTCGGCGACTTGGGAGCAGTTCTTC | CSAARMGASATWEQFF
few | TRBJ1-5 | - | TRBV20-1 | TGCAGTGCTAGAGGACACGGTGGTCATCAGCCCCAGCATTTT | CSARGHGGHQPQHF
- | TRBJ2-6 | - | TRBV13 | TGTGCCAGCAGCTTATGGGTGGATGGGGCCAACGTCCTGACTTTC | CASSLWVDGANVLTF
many | TRBJ1-4 | - | TRBV12-3/TRBV12-4 | TGTGCCAGCAGGAGACGCGAGGGCGTGCGGGAAAAACTGTTTTTT | CASRRREGVREKLFF
- | TRBJ2-5 | - | TRBV6-1 | TGTGCCAGCAGTCATCTCCCGGGGCCTGAGGAGACCCAGTACTTC | CASSHLPGPEETQYF
few | TRBJ2-2 | - | TRBV20-1 | TGCAGTGCTAGAGATAGCGGCAATACCGGGGAGCTGTTTTTT | CSARDSGNTGELFF
- | TRBJ2-7 | TRBD1 | TRBV5-6 | TGTGCCAGCAGAGGCTCCGGGACAGGGTGGAGTTACGAGCAGTACTTC | CASRGSGTGWSYEQYF
- | TRBJ1-5 | - | TRBV20-1 | TGCAGTGCTAGAGATCCGTTCAGGGGAGAAAATCAGCCCCAGCATTTT | CSARDPFRGENQPQHF
many | TRBJ2-1 | - | TRBV25-1 | TGTGCCAGCAGTGAATTGAAAGCCGCCGACAATGAGCAGTTCTTC | CASSELKAADNEQFF
many | TRBJ1-4 | - | TRBV30 | TGTGCCTGGAGTGTGAGCTGGAAACTGTTTTTT | CAWSVSWKLFF
- | TRBJ2-5 | TRBD1 | TRBV6-2/TRBV6-3 | TGTGCCAGCAGTTACGGGACAGTCACGACCGAAGAGACCCAGTACTTC | CASSYGTVTTEETQYF
many | TRBJ2-1 | TRBD1 | TRBV7-9 | TGTGCCAGCAGCAACCGGGGGACAGGGAGGTACAATGAGCAGTTCTTC | CASSNRGTGRYNEQFF
- | TRBJ1-4 | - | TRBV12-3/TRBV12-4 | TGTGCCAGCCTACAGGTCGGCAGGGGTCTCGAAAAACTGTTTTTT | CASLQVGRGLEKLFF
few | TRBJ2-3 | - | TRBV6-5 | TGTGCCAGCAGTTACTCGAGCCAACGGCCAGATACGCAGTATTTT | CASSYSSQRPDTQYF
many | TRBJ2-5 | TRBD1 | TRBV20-1 | TGCAGTGCTACCCTCGACAGGGGGTATCAAGAGACCCAGTACTTC | CSATLDRGYQETQYF
- | TRBJ2-3 | - | TRBV4-1 | TGCGCCAGCAGCCCGGGTGCAGGGCCAGATACGCAGTATTTT | CASSPGAGPDTQYF
many | TRBJ2-5 | - | TRBV20-1 | TGCAGTGCCCCCGAGGCGGGGGAGACCCAGTACTTC | CSAPEAGETQYF
- | TRBJ2-2 | - | TRBV11-2 | TGTGCCAGCAGCTTAGTGCGTAGGACAGCGAACACCGGGGAGCTGTTTTTT | CASSLVRRTANTGELFF
many | TRBJ1-6 | TRBD1 | TRBV20-1 | TGCAGTGCCGCCCGGGGACAGAGCTCCTATAATTCACCCCTCCACTTT | CSAARGQSSYNSPLHF
many | TRBJ2-1 | - | TRBV6-5 | TGTGCCAGCAGTTACTATTCCGGGACTTCGTACAATGAGCAGTTCTTC | CASSYYSGTSYNEQFF
- | TRBJ1-3 | - | TRBV20-1 | TGCAGTGCTAGGGGGGAAAATGGAAACACCATATATTTT | CSARGENGNTIYF
once | TRBJ1-4 | TRBD1 | TRBV6-2/TRBV6-3 | TGTGCCAGCAGTAAGCCGGGACAGGGAAGCGAAAAACTGTTTTTT | CASSKPGQGSEKLFF
- | TRBJ1-5 | - | TRBV12-3/TRBV12-4 | TGTGCCAGCAGTTTTACCCCCAATCAGCCCCAGCATTTT | CASSFTPNQPQHF
- | TRBJ2-7 | - | TRBV29-1 | TGCAGCGTTGAAGATCCGGGGTACGAGCAGTACTTC | CSVEDPGYEQYF
- | TRBJ2-2 | - | TRBV10-1 | TGCGCCAGCAGTTCGGACTATAAGTCGGGGGAGCTGTTTTTT | CASSSDYKSGELFF
- | TRBJ1-5 | - | TRBV7-2 | TGTGCCAGCAGCCCCACTATGGGTGGCAATCAGCCCCAGCATTTT | CASSPTMGGNQPQHF
many | TRBJ2-1 | TRBD2 | TRBV11-1 | TGTGCCAGCAGCAAAACTAGCGCTAGCTCCTACAATGAGCAGTTCTTC | CASSKTSASSYNEQFF
many | TRBJ1-1 | - | TRBV20-1 | TGCAGCCCCAGGGGAACGGGGGCAGGCACTGAAGCTTTCTTT | CSPRGTGAGTEAFF
- | TRBJ2-3 | - | TRBV29-1 | TGCAGCGTTTTGAGGAGGGCAAGGACAGATACGCAGTATTTT | CSVLRRARTDTQYF